The entry below gives a single TCR beta chain sequence along with its context. Antigen unknown. The data were taken from a study of cytomegalovirus exposure and HLA in healthy donors. With 60 Vbeta and 13 Jbeta primers, the PCR was carried out. TCRdb's copy holds only in-frame clones and misses some; the assay was immunoSEQ multiplex PCR. The sample shows 90,000 to 150,000 clones, 60% to 80% of them seen only once. Study results and limitations: Earlier analysis yielded a pattern in which most TCR beta V segments were productive about 90% or about 30% of the time. After further analysis at a later stage, roughly 16,000 TCR beta sequences were associated with HLA alleles at 0.05 false discovery rate. Equally common other TCR beta chains were less clonally expanded than HLA-associated ones, a later analysis found. Researchers reported in a later analysis that a missense DCLRE1C variant was tied to TCR beta V- and J-gene trimming.

Trimming left V 1 base short and J 4 bases short, with 8 bases between. Germline V gives CDR1 LNHNV, CDR2 YYDKDF (reference sequence). This CDR3 spans 13 amino acids. The genes are TRBV15 and TRBJ2-7; D may be TRBD1 (5 bases). The clonotype was recovered from a man between 45 and 60 years old in good health and CMV-seropositive. The sequenced sample consisted of PBMCs. CDR3 nucleotide sequence: TGTGCCACCAGCAGAGGGGGCGAATACGAGCAGTACTTC. Encoded protein: CATSRGGEYEQYF.